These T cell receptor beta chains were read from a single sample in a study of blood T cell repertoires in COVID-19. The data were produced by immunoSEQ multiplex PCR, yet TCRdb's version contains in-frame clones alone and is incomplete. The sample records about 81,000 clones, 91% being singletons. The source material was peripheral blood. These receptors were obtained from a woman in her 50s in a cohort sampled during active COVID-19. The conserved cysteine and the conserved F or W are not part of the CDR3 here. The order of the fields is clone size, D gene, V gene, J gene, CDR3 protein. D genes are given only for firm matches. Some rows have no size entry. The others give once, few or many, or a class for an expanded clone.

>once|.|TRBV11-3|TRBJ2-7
ASSLVASEQY
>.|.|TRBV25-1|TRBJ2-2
ASREPGAGSWPGELF
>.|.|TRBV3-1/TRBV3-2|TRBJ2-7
ASSQVGTGEQY
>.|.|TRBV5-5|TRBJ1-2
ASSFGASNYGYT
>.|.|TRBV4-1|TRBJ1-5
ASSQDPREGQPQH
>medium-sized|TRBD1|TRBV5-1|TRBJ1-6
ASRTGGYSYNSPLH
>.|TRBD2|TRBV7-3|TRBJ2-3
ASSLTSGPRLAGGLGTDTQY
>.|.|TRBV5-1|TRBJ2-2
ASSLAETTGELF
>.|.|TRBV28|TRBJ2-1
ASSLSVEQF
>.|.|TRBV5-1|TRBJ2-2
ASSHALETGELF
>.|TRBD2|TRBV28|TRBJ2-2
ASREDTGELF
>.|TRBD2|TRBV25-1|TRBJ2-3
ASSLREADTQY
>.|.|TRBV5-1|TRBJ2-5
ASSLGGSSGRETQY
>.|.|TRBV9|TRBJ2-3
ASSPRVTDTQY
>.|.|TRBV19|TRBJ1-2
ASSIRFRDPGYT
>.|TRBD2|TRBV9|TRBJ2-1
ASGSGGASNEQF
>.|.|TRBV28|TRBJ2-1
ASTRPGTPYNEQF
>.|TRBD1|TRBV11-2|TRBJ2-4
ASSLTGTGNIQY
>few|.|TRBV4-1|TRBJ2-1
ASSQGGTRINEQF
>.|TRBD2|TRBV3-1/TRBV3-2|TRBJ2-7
ASTKTSGAYEQY
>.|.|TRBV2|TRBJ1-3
ASRSSGNTIY
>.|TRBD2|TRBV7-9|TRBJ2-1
ASSPSAGGYNEQF
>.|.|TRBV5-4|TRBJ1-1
ASSPEGRGMGTEAF
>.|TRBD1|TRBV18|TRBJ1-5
ASSPAGTGTNQPQH
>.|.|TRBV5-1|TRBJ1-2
ASSLIGQHTLYGYT
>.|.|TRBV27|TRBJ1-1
ASSSYTEAF
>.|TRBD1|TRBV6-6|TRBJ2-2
ASSDRQGSAGELF
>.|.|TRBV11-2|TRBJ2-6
ASSLRGAYSGANVLT
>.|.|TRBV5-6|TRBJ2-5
ASSLVRGDETQY
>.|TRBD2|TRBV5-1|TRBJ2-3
ASSSGTSGGRGLDTQY